This T cell receptor (beta chain) comes out of a study of shared clonotypes between healthy human individuals. The study, taken as a whole, reports: About 5% of naive CD4 clonotypes were common to a few donors. Naive subsets usually exceeded memory subsets in estimated richness.

Clones were read by immunoSEQ multiplex PCR, and TCRdb kept only the in-frame ones, dropping some. The table has about 110,000 clones, 68% seen once. This clone appeared a few times. Its matching antigen is unknown. Within Nashville, Tennessee resided all donors, each a Caucasian adult. CDR3 length equals 16 residues. CDR1 SEHNR and CDR2 FQNEAQ come from the germline V gene (reference sequence). V lost 5 bases to trimming and J lost 2 bases; unmatched junction nucleotides: 7. Sequenced input: memory CD8+ T cells sorted from blood. Subset in this sample: CD45RO+ cells pooled with CCR7-negative TemRA cells. The genes are TRBV7-9 and TRBJ2-7; TRBD1 agrees at 12 bases. The origin of this receptor is a woman in her twenties or thirties in good health. The CDR3 sequence is CASSTPGQGATYEQYF. In nucleotides, the CDR3 is TGTGCCAGCAGCACTCCGGGACAGGGGGCAACCTACGAGCAGTACTTC.